This T cell receptor beta chain was found in a study of T-cell memory formation after mild COVID-19. Regarding the study as a whole: The study found contracting CD4+ clones mainly in CM and EM and contracting CD8+ clones in EMRA. Certain responding clones were present in pre-infection memory, suggesting participation of cross-reactive memory. Clones shrinking from day 15 to 85 showed even CD4/CD8 mixes; later expanders tilted CD4+.

Constant-segment-primed 5'RACE gave TCR alpha and TCR beta cDNA libraries with sample barcodes and UMIs. TCRdb re-derived calls from the 5' RACE reads in MiXCR, one entry per CDR3 protein. The top ten clones hold around a fifth of a sample with a few hundred thousand distinct CDR3 sequences, 7.5% to 10% of them seen once. As regards this clonotype: The antigen is undetermined.

The sequenced sample consisted of PBMCs or a T cell subset sorted from them (not recorded which). The receptor's source is a man between 18 and 35 years old who had mild COVID-19 (a few samples of this study predate the infection). Cell type and time point are not known.

CDR3 coding DNA: TGTGCCAGCAGTTACGGGGGTTCGGGATACAATGAGCAGTTCTTC. Translated: CASSYGGSGYNEQFF. This sequence joins TRBV6-2 or TRBV6-3 and TRBJ2-1; D might be TRBD1 or TRBD2, each matching 5 bases. There are 15 residues in the CDR3. V was clipped by 2 bases and J by 4 bases, with 12 bases between them. Germline lookup yields CDR1 MNHEY and CDR2 SVGEGT.